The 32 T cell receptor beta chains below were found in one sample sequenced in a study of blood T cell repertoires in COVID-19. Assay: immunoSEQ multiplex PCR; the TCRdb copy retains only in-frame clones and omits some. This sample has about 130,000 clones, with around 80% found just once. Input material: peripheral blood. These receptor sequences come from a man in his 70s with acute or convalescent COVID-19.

For the CDR3, the DNA is TGTGCCAGCAGTTTAGCCCAGAAAGAAGCTTTCTTT. It is translated as CASSLAQKEAFF. The gene calls are TRBV28 and TRBJ1-1; no clear D gene. The CDR3 contains 12 residues. Germline V gives CDR1 MDHEN, CDR2 SYDVKM. V dropped 2 bases and J dropped 8 bases, with 9 bases sitting between them.

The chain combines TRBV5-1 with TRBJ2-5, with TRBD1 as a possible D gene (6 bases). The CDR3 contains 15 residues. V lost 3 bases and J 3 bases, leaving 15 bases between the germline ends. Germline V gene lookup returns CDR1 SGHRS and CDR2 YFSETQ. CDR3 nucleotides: TGCGCCAGCAGCTGGACCAGCCCAGGGGAAGAGACCCAGTACTTC. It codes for CASSWTSPGEETQYF.

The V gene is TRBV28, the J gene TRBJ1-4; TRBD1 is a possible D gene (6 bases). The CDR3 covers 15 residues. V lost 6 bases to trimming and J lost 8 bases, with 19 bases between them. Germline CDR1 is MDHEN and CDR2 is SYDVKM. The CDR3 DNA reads TGTGCCAGCAGCTCAATACAGGGTAGGAAAGAAAAACTGTTTTTT. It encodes CASSSIQGRKEKLFF.

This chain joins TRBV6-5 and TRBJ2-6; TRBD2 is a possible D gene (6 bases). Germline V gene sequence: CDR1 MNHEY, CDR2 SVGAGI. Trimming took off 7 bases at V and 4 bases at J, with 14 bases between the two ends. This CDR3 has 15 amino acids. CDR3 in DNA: TGTGCCAGCACTTCGCGGAGGGCCGGGGCCAACGTCCTGACTTTC. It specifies CASTSRRAGANVLTF.

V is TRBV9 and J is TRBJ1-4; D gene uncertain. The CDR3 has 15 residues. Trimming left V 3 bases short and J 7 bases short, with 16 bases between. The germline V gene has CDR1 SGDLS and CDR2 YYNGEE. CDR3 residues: CASSARPGEGEKLFF. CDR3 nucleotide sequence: TGTGCCAGCAGCGCCCGGCCCGGGGAGGGTGAAAAACTGTTTTTT.

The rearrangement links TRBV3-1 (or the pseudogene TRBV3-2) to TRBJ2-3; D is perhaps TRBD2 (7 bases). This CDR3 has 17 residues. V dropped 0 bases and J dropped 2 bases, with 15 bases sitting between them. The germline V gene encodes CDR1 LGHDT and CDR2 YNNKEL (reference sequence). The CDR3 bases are TGTGCCAGCAGCCAAGATTTGGAGGGGGGGAACACAGATACGCAGTATTTT. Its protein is CASSQDLEGGNTDTQYF.

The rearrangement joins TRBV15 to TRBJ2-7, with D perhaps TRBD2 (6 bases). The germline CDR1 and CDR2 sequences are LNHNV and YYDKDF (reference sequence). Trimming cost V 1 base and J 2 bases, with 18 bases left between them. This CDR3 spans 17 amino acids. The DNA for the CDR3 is TGTGCCACCAGCAGAGGGCGGTCGACTAGTGGGACCTACGAGCAGTACTTC. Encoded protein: CATSRGRSTSGTYEQYF.

In nucleotides, the CDR3 is TGTGCCAGCAGCGCCCCACAGGGTACGGGCTATGGCTACACCTTC. It encodes CASSAPQGTGYGYTF. The gene calls are TRBV9 and TRBJ1-2; possible D gene TRBD1, 6 bases. The V end lost 3 bases, the J end lost 4 bases, and 16 bases lay between the germline ends. This CDR3 spans 15 amino acids. Germline assignment: CDR1 SGDLS and CDR2 YYNGEE.

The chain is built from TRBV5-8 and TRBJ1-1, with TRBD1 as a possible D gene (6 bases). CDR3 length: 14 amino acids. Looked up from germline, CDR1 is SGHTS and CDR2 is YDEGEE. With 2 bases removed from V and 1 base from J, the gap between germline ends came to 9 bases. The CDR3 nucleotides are TGTGCCAGCAGCTTTACAGGGACGAACACTGAAGCTTTCTTT. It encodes CASSFTGTNTEAFF.

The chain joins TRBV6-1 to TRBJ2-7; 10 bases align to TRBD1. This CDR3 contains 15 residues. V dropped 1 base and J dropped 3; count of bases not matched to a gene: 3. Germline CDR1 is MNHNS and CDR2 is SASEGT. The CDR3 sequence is CASSEVWDRGYEQYF. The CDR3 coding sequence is TGTGCCAGCAGTGAAGTGTGGGACAGGGGCTACGAGCAGTACTTC.

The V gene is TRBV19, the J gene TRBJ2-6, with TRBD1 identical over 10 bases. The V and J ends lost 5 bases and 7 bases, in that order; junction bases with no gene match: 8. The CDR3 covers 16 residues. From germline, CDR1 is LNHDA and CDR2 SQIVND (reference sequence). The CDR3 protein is CASSRGGTGAANVLTF. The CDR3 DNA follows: TGTGCCAGTAGTCGGGGTGGGACAGGGGCCGCCAACGTCCTGACTTTC.

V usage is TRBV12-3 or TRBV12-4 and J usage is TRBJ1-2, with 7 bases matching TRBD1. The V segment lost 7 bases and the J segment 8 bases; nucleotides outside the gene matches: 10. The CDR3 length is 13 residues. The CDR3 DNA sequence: TGTGCCAGCACCCCAGGGGGAGTGAGGGGCTACACCTTC. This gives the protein CASTPGGVRGYTF.

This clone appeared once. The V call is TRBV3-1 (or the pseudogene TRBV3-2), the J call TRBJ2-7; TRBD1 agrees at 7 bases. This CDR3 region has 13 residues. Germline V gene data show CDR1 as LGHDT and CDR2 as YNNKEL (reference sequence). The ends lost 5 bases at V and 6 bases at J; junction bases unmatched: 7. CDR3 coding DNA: TGTGCCAGCAGCATTAGACAGGGATTCGAGCAGTACTTC. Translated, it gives CASSIRQGFEQYF.

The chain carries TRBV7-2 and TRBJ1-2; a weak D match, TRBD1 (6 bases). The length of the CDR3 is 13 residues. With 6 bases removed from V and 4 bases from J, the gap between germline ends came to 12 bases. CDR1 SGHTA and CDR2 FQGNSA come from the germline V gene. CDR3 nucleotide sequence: TGTGCCAGCAGTTTGGACAGTTCCTATGGCTACACCTTC. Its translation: CASSLDSSYGYTF.

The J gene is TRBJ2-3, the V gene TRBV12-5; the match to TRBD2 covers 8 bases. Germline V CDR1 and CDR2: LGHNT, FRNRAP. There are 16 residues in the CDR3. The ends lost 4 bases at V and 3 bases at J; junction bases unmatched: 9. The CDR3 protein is CASGSVLAGITDTQYF. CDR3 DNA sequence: TGTGCTAGTGGTTCGGTCCTAGCGGGCATTACAGATACGCAGTATTTT. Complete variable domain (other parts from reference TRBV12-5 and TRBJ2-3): DARVTQTPRHKVTEMGQEVTMRCQPILGHNTVFWYRQTMMQGLELLAYFRNRAPLDDSGMPKDRFSAEMPDATLATLKIQPSEPRDSAVYFCASGSVLAGITDTQYFGPGTRLTVL.

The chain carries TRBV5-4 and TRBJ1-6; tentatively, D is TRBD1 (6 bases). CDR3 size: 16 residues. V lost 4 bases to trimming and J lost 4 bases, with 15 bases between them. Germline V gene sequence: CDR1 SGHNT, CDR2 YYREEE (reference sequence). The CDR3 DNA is TGTGCCAGCAGCAAACAGGGTGGAGATTATAATTCACCCCTCCACTTT. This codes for CASSKQGGDYNSPLHF. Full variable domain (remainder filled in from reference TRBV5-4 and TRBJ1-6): ETGVTQSPTHLIKTRGQQVTLRCSSQSGHNTVSWYQQALGQGPQFIFQYYREEENGRGNFPPRFSGLQFPNYSSELNVNALELDDSALYLCASSKQGGDYNSPLHFGNGTRLTVT.

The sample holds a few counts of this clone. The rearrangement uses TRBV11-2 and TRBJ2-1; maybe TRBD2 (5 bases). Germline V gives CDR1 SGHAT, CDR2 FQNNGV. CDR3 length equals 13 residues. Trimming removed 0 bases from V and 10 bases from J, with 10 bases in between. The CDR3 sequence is CASSLDPGLEQFF. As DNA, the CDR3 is TGTGCCAGCAGCTTAGATCCTGGACTCGAGCAGTTCTTC.

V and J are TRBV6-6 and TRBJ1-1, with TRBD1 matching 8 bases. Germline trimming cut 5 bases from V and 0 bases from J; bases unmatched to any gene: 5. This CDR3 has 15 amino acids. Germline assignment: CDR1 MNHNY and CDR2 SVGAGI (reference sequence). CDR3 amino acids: CASSAGQGMNTEAFF. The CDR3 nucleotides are TGTGCCAGCAGTGCCGGACAGGGAATGAACACTGAAGCTTTCTTT.

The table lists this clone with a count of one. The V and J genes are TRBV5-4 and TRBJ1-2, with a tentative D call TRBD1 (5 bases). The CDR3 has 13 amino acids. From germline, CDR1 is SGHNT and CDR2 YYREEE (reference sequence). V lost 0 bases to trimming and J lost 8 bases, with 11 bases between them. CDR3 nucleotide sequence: TGTGCCAGCAGCTTGGAAGGGGTTTGGGGCTACACCTTC. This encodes CASSLEGVWGYTF.

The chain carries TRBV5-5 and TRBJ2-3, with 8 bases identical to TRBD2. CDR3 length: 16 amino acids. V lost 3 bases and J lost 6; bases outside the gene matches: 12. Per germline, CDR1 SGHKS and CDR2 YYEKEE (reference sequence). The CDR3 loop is CASSWVSGARRDTQYF. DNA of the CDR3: TGTGCCAGCAGCTGGGTTAGCGGGGCCCGGCGGGATACGCAGTATTTT.

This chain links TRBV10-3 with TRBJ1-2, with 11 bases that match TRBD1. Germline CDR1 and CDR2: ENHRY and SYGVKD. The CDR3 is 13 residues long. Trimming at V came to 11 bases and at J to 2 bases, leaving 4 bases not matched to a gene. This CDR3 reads CASRTGGNYGYTF. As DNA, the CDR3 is TGTGCCTCGAGGACAGGGGGCAACTATGGCTACACCTTC.

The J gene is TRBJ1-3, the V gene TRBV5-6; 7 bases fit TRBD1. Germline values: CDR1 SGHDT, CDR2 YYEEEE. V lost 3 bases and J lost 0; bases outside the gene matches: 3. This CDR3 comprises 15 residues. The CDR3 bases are TGTGCCAGCAGCTCAGGGACAGCCTCTGGAAACACCATATATTTT. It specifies CASSSGTASGNTIYF.

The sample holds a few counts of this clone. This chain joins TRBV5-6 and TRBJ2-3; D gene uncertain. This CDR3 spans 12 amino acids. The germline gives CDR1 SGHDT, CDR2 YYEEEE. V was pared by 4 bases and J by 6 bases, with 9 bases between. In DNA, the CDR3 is TGTGCCAGCAGCAATCAGTGGGATACGCAGTATTTT. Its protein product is CASSNQWDTQYF.

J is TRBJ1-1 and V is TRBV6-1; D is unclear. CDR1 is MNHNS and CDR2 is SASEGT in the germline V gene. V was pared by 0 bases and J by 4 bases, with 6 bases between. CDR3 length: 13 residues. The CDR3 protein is CASSEARRTEAFF. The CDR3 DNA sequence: TGTGCCAGCAGTGAAGCGCGTCGCACTGAAGCTTTCTTT.

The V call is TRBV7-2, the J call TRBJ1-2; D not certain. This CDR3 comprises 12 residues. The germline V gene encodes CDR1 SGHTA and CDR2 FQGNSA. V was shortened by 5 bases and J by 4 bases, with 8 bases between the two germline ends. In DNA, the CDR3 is TGTGCCAGCAGCGTACTGATCTATGGCTACACCTTC. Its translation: CASSVLIYGYTF.

The CDR3 coding sequence is TGCGCCAGCAGCCTCAGCGGCGGGGGTCGCTACGAGCAGTACTTC. Amino acids: CASSLSGGGRYEQYF. The chain combines TRBV4-1 with TRBJ2-7; the match to TRBD2 covers 7 bases. The CDR3 consists of 15 residues. The trim removed 4 bases at V and 3 bases at J, leaving 9 bases unmatched. Germline V gene sequence: CDR1 MGHRA, CDR2 YSYEKL.

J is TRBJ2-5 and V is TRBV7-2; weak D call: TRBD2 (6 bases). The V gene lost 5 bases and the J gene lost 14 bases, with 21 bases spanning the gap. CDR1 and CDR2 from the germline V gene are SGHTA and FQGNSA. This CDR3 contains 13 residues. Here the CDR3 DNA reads TGTGCCAGCAGCCCGGATGCCGGGACTCGACCATACTTC. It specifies CASSPDAGTRPYF.

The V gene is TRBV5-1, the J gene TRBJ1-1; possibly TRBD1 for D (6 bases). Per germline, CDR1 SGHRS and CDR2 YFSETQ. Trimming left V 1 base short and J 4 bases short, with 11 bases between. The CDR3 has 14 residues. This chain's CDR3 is CASSLTAGATEAFF. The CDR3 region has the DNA TGCGCCAGCAGCTTGACGGCAGGGGCCACTGAAGCTTTCTTT.

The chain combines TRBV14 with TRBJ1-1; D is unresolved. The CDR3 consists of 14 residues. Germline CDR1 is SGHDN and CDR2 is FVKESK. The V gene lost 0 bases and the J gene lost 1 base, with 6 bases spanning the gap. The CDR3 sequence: CASSQETANTEAFF. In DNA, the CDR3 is TGTGCCAGCAGCCAAGAAACAGCGAACACTGAAGCTTTCTTT.

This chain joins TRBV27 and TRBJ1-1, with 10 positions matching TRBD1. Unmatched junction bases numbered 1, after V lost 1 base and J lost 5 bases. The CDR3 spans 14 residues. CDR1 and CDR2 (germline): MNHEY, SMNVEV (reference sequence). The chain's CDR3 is CASSLWTGGTEAFF. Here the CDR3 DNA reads TGTGCCAGCAGTTTATGGACAGGGGGTACTGAAGCTTTCTTT.

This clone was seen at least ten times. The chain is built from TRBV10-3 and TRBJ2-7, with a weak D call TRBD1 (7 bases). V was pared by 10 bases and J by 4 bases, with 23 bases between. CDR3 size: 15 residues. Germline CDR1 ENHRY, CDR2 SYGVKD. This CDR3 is CATWNSKTGTYEQYF. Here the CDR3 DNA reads TGTGCCACCTGGAATTCAAAGACAGGGACTTACGAGCAGTACTTC.

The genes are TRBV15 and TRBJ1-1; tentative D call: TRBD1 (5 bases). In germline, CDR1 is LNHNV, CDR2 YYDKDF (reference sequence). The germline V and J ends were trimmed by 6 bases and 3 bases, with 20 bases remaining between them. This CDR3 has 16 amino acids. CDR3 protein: CATRPAFRAWDTEAFF. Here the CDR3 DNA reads TGTGCCACCAGACCCGCTTTCAGGGCTTGGGACACTGAAGCTTTCTTT.